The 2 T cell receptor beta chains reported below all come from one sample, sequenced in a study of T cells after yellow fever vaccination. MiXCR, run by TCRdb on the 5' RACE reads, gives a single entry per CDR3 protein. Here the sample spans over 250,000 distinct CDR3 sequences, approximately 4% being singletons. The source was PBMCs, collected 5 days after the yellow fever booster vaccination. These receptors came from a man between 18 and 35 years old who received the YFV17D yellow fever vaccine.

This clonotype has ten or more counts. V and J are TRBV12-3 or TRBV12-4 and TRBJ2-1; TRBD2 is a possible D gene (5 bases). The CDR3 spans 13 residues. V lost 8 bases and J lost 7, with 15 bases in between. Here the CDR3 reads CASVRAMRNEQFF. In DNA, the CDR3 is TGTGCCAGCGTGAGGGCCATGCGAAATGAGCAGTTCTTC.

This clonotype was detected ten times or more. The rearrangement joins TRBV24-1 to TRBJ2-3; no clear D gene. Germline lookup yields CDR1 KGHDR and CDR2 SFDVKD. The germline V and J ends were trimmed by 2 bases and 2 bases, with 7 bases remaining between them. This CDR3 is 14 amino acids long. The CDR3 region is CATSDSAATDTQYF. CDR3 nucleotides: TGTGCCACCAGTGATTCCGCGGCCACAGATACGCAGTATTTT.